The T cell receptor beta chain described here comes from a study of cytomegalovirus exposure and HLA in healthy donors. Broader study findings: A later analysis, which compared TCR beta chains of equal frequency, found the HLA-associated ones more clonally expanded. With later analysis, a missense DCLRE1C variant became linked to TCR beta V- and J-gene trimming. Researchers reported in a later analysis that common viral pathogens appeared linked to several top clusters.

A word on this clone: Its target is unknown.

There are 12 residues in the CDR3. Germline lookup yields CDR1 MNHNS and CDR2 SASEGT. Between the trimmed V and J ends, which lost 4 bases and 3 bases, there was a span of 7 bases. The PCR contained 60 Vbeta and 13 Jbeta primers. Method: immunoSEQ multiplex PCR; TCRdb's copy keeps in-frame clones and lacks some. The sample lists about 140,000 clones; more than 75% were seen once. The chain links TRBV6-1 to TRBJ2-7; no reliable D call. Sequenced sample: PBMCs. The receptor was isolated from a man in his forties or fifties in good health and CMV-seronegative. CDR3 loop: CASSGVSYEQYF. CDR3 nucleotide sequence: TGTGCCAGCAGTGGTGTGAGCTACGAGCAGTACTTC.